Shown below are 21 T cell receptor beta chains from a single sample sequenced in a study of T cell responses to AZD1222 COVID-19 vaccine. TCRdb's copy holds only in-frame clones and misses some; the assay was immunoSEQ multiplex PCR. The data show just under 95,000 clones, approximately 84% seen once. The specimen comprised peripheral blood, sampled on day 0 of AZD1222 vaccination. The receptors shown here come from an adult in good health.

CDR3 DNA sequence: TGTGCCAGCAGCCAAGTCCCTCAGGGGGCAGAGGAGTACTTC. It encodes CASSQVPQGAEEYF. The chain has TRBV3-1 (or the pseudogene TRBV3-2) and TRBJ2-7; 8 bases fit TRBD1. With V trimmed by 1 base and J by 11 bases, 10 bases remained unmatched. Germline V gene data show CDR1 as LGHDT and CDR2 as YNNKEL (reference sequence). There are 14 residues in the CDR3.

The genes are TRBV28 and TRBJ1-2; D is perhaps TRBD1 (6 bases). CDR1 is MDHEN and CDR2 is SYDVKM in the germline V gene. The V gene lost 4 bases and the J gene lost 6 bases, with 12 bases spanning the gap. The CDR3 runs to 13 residues. The CDR3 protein is CASSWIRGDGYTF. CDR3 nucleotide sequence: TGTGCCAGCAGTTGGATTAGGGGGGATGGCTACACCTTC.

Written as DNA, the CDR3 is TGCAGCGTTGAGTTTGGACGGTTCCAAGAGACCCAGTACTTC. This codes for CSVEFGRFQETQYF. V usage is TRBV29-1 and J usage is TRBJ2-5, with D hard to call. Per the germline V gene, CDR1 is SQVTM and CDR2 is ANQGSEA. The V and J ends lost 3 bases and 1 base respectively, with 12 bases between them. The CDR3 totals 14 residues.

V gene TRBV7-2 combines with J gene TRBJ2-1; D unresolved. The CDR3 extends over 16 amino acids. From germline, CDR1 is SGHTA and CDR2 FQGNSA. V gave up 1 base and J gave up 4 bases, with 14 bases separating them. CDR3 sequence (DNA): TGTGCCAGCAGCTTAGTCGGTAGGCTAGAGTACAATGAGCAGTTCTTC. Translated, it gives CASSLVGRLEYNEQFF.

This clone was seen just once. This chain uses TRBV5-6 with TRBJ1-6, with TRBD1 as a possible D gene (6 bases). Germline assignment: CDR1 SGHDT and CDR2 YYEEEE. Trimming took off 4 bases at V and 0 bases at J, with 14 bases between the two ends. The CDR3 is made up of 17 amino acids. CDR3 sequence: CASSTRTASSYNSPLHF. The CDR3 DNA reads as TGTGCCAGCAGCACGAGGACAGCGAGCTCCTATAATTCACCCCTCCACTTT.

The chain uses TRBV11-2 and TRBJ1-4, with 8 bases matching TRBD1. V lost 4 bases, J lost 8 bases, and 3 bases stayed unmatched. The CDR3 runs 13 residues. Per the germline V gene, CDR1 is SGHAT and CDR2 is FQNNGV. The CDR3 bases are TGTGCCAGCAGCTCTAGACAGGGGGAAAAACTGTTTTTT. It translates to CASSSRQGEKLFF.

This chain connects TRBV2 to TRBJ1-1; no clear D. CDR3 length: 14 amino acids. Germline lookup yields CDR1 SNHLY and CDR2 FYNNEI. V dropped 7 bases and J dropped 1 base, with 13 bases sitting between them. The CDR3 DNA sequence: TGTGCCAGCACCATAGAAAGGCAGAACACTGAAGCTTTCTTT. Amino acid sequence: CASTIERQNTEAFF.

About this clone itself: This specimen includes other DNA sequences encoding the same CDR3. CDR3 amino acids: CASSLGTAYGYTF. The CDR3 DNA reads TGTGCCAGCAGCCTCGGGACAGCCTATGGCTACACCTTC. The chain carries TRBV7-9 and TRBJ1-2; 7 bases agree with TRBD1. Germline V gene data show CDR1 as SEHNR and CDR2 as FQNEAQ (reference sequence). This CDR3 spans 13 amino acids. V trimming: 5 bases; J trimming: 4 bases; junction bases outside the gene matches: 4.

The chain carries TRBV28 and TRBJ1-3, with D perhaps TRBD1 (5 bases). CDR1 is MDHEN, CDR2 SYDVKM, per germline. The V and J ends lost 3 bases and 4 bases respectively, with 13 bases between them. CDR3 size: 15 residues. The CDR3, as DNA: TGTGCCAGCAGTTTCTCCAGGGCTCTGGGAAACACCATATATTTT. Protein: CASSFSRALGNTIYF.

This clone was picked up many times. The chain combines TRBV2 with TRBJ2-3; 10 bases are a match to TRBD1. There are 11 residues in the CDR3. Germline V lookup: CDR1 SNHLY, CDR2 FYNNEI. Trimming removed 5 bases from V and 14 bases from J; junction bases left unmatched: 4. The CDR3, as DNA: TGTGCCAGCAGTTCCGGGACAGGGGTGTATTTT. Protein product: CASSSGTGVYF.

The chain joins TRBV28 to TRBJ1-2; D is ambiguous. V was cut by 2 bases and J by 6 bases, with 10 bases left in between. Looked up from germline, CDR1 is MDHEN and CDR2 is SYDVKM. This CDR3 region has 13 residues. The CDR3 sequence: CASSLMVQDGYTF. CDR3 nucleotides: TGTGCCAGCAGTTTAATGGTGCAGGATGGCTACACCTTC.

The CDR3 DNA is TGTGCCAGCAGCCAAGGACAGGGGGTTAACACCGGGGAGCTGTTTTTT. This encodes CASSQGQGVNTGELFF. The V gene is TRBV14, the J gene TRBJ2-2; 9 bases agree with TRBD1. The trim removed 1 base at V and 2 bases at J, leaving 2 bases unmatched. The germline gives CDR1 SGHDN, CDR2 FVKESK. CDR3 length: 16 amino acids.

The chain joins TRBV7-2 to TRBJ1-1, with D unresolved. The length of the CDR3 is 13 residues. Germline CDR1 is SGHTA and CDR2 is FQGNSA. V was shortened by 3 bases and J by 4 bases, with 9 bases between the two germline ends. CDR3 DNA sequence: TGTGCCAGCAGCTTTAGTGGGTTCACTGAAGCTTTCTTT. As protein: CASSFSGFTEAFF.

The chain joins TRBV13 to TRBJ1-1; weak D call: TRBD1 (5 bases). Germline V lookup: CDR1 PRHDT, CDR2 FYEKMQ (reference sequence). V was clipped by 5 bases and J by 6 bases, with 13 bases between them. CDR3 length: 13 amino acids. The CDR3 loop is CASSPQGRAEAFF. The CDR3 coding sequence is TGTGCCAGCAGCCCCCAGGGAAGAGCTGAAGCTTTCTTT.

This clone was counted once. This chain links TRBV19 with TRBJ1-2; 9 nucleotides agree with TRBD1. Trimming at V came to 5 bases and at J to 8 bases, leaving 6 bases not matched to a gene. This CDR3 has 13 amino acids. Germline V gene lookup returns CDR1 LNHDA and CDR2 SQIVND (reference sequence). CDR3 in DNA: TGTGCCAGTAGTCAACAGGGGGCTCGGGGCTACACCTTC. Its translation is CASSQQGARGYTF.

This clone was recorded only once. The J gene is TRBJ2-1, the V gene TRBV4-1; 7 bases agree with TRBD2. The CDR3 sequence is 15 residues long. Germline-derived CDR1 and CDR2 are MGHRA and YSYEKL. V lost 3 bases to trimming and J lost 5 bases; unmatched junction nucleotides: 7. CDR3 in DNA: TGCGCCAGCAGCCACCGAGTACGGGGGGACAATGAGCAGTTCTTC. This codes for CASSHRVRGDNEQFF.

The rearrangement joins TRBV5-1 to TRBJ2-1, with 9 bases fitting TRBD1. Germline trimming cut 4 bases from V and 6 bases from J; bases unmatched to any gene: 5. From germline, CDR1 is SGHRS and CDR2 YFSETQ. The CDR3 totals 14 residues. CDR3 nucleotides: TGCGCCAGCAGCGAGCCGGGACAGGGCAATGAGCAGTTCTTC. Translated: CASSEPGQGNEQFF.

The chain employs TRBV5-4 and TRBJ2-7, with 7 bases lining up with TRBD1. The CDR3 is 13 amino acids. The germline V gene encodes CDR1 SGHNT and CDR2 YYREEE (reference sequence). V lost 1 base and J lost 2; bases outside the gene matches: 0. The CDR3 bases are TGTGCCAGCAGCTTGACAGGGGCCTACGAGCAGTACTTC. Protein sequence: CASSLTGAYEQYF.

J is TRBJ2-5 and V is TRBV24-1; 10 bases are shared with TRBD2. Germline values: CDR1 KGHDR, CDR2 SFDVKD. This CDR3 contains 15 residues. J lost 5 bases, V lost 4 bases, and 6 bases had no gene match. CDR3 coding DNA: TGTGCCACCAGTGAACCACTAGCGGGAATTGAGACCCAGTACTTC. Residues: CATSEPLAGIETQYF.

The CDR3, as DNA: TGTGCCAGCAGCCAATCTCGCAGGAACACCTACGGCTACACCTTC. This sequence encodes CASSQSRRNTYGYTF. The gene calls are TRBV16 and TRBJ1-2; no clear D gene. Germline CDR1 reads KGHSY; CDR2 reads FQNENV. Trimming took 0 bases from V and 8 from J, leaving 16 bases between them. The CDR3 consists of 15 residues.

The chain links TRBV7-2 to TRBJ2-5; weak D call: TRBD2 (6 bases). In germline, CDR1 is SGHTA, CDR2 FQGNSA. The CDR3 sequence is 15 residues long. The V end was cut by 1 base, the J end by 1 base, with 10 bases between. In nucleotides, the CDR3 is TGTGCCAGCAGCTTAGTCAGCGGGTCCCAAGAGACCCAGTACTTC. It encodes CASSLVSGSQETQYF.